These 2 T cell receptor beta chains were all obtained from the same sample, sequenced in a study of blood T cells in healthy people across ages. Combining a sample-barcoded 5' primer with a J-beta primer mix, a second PCR ran for about 7 to 11 cycles. TCRdb re-called the 5' RACE reads with MiXCR, one entry per CDR3 protein. The sample lists approximately 2,000,000 distinct CDR3 sequences; about two fifths were seen once. Input material: blood. Every receptor here comes from a human donor in good health.

This clonotype came up a few times. The gene calls are TRBV5-1 and TRBJ2-2; no firm D call. Deletions cut 0 bases from V and 7 bases from J, with 7 bases between. The CDR3 has 13 residues. Germline V gene sequence: CDR1 SGHRS, CDR2 YFSETQ. Written as DNA, the CDR3 is TGCGCCAGCAGCTTGGCCTACGTCGGGGAGCTGTTTTTT. This sequence encodes CASSLAYVGELFF.

Regarding this clonotype: It may be a read error: a sequence one base away is much more abundant. CDR3 in amino acids: CASSYQTEAFF. The CDR3 DNA sequence: TGTGCCAGCAGTTACCAGACTGAAGCTTTCTTT. The chain uses TRBV6-5 and TRBJ1-1; D is unclear. The CDR3 has 11 amino acids. V lost 2 bases and J lost 5, with 3 bases in between. Germline CDR1 is MNHEY and CDR2 is SVGAGI.